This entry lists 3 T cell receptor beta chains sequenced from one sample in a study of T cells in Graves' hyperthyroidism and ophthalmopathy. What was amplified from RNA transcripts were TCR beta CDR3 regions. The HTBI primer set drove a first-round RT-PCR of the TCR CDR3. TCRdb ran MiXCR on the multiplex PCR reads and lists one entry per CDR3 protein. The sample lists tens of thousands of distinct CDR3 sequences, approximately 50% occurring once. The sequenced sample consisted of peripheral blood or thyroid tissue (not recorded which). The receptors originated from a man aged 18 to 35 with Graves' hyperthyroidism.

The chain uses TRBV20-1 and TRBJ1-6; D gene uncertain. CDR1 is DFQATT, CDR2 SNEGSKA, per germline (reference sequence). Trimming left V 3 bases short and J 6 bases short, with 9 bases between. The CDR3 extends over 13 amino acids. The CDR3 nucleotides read TGCAGTGCTAGTCGGTCAGTTAATTCACCCCTCCACTTT. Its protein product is CSASRSVNSPLHF.

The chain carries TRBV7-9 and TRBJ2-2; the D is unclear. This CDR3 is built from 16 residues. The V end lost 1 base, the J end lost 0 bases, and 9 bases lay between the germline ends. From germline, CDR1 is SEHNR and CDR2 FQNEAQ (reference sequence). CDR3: CASSLGRIANTGELFF. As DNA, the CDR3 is TGTGCCAGCAGCTTAGGTCGCATCGCGAACACCGGGGAGCTGTTTTTT. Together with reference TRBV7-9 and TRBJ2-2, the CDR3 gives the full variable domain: DTGVSQNPRHKITKRGQNVTFRCDPISEHNRLYWYRQTLGQGPEFLTYFQNEAQLEKSRLLSDRFSAERPKGSFSTLEIQRTEQGDSAMYLCASSLGRIANTGELFFGEGSRLTVL.

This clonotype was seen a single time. The CDR3 protein is CATSRGPSAGPQHF. As DNA, the CDR3 is TGTGCCACCAGCAGAGGACCGTCTGCGGGTCCCCAGCATTTT. The genes are TRBV15 and TRBJ1-5; D remains unclear. The V gene lost 1 base and the J gene lost 10 bases, with 14 bases spanning the gap. CDR1 is LNHNV, CDR2 YYDKDF, per germline (reference sequence). The CDR3 totals 14 residues.